Following are 15 T cell receptor beta chains from one sample sequenced in a study of T cell responses to AZD1222 COVID-19 vaccine. TCRdb keeps only in-frame clones here, not all; method: immunoSEQ multiplex PCR. The data show approximately 180,000 clones, with approximately 88% seen just once and 1.5% to 2% held by the top ten. The sequencing here drew on peripheral blood, taken on day 0 of AZD1222 vaccination. All receptors derive from an adult in good health.

This clone was counted a single time. The chain recombines TRBV7-2 with TRBJ1-1; D perhaps matches TRBD1 (6 bases). The V gene's germline CDR1 is SGHTA and CDR2 FQGNSA. Trimming took off 3 bases at V and 4 bases at J, with 12 bases between the two ends. This CDR3 contains 14 residues. The CDR3 sequence: CASSLKGVGTEAFF. Written as DNA, the CDR3 is TGTGCCAGCAGCTTGAAGGGGGTGGGCACTGAAGCTTTCTTT.

A single count supports this clone. The chain employs TRBV19 and TRBJ1-6, with TRBD1 matching over 8 bases. The germline gives CDR1 LNHDA, CDR2 SQIVND (reference sequence). The CDR3 is 14 amino acids. The V gene end was trimmed by 6 bases and the J gene end by 6 bases; junction bases not matched to a gene: 4. CDR3 coding DNA: TGTGCCAGTAGCCCAGGGGGCCTTAATTCACCCCTCCACTTT. This translates into CASSPGGLNSPLHF.

The chain joins TRBV6-2 or TRBV6-3 to TRBJ2-7; possibly TRBD1 or TRBD2 for D (5 bases each). V lost 6 bases, J lost 2 bases, and 20 bases lay in between. From germline, CDR1 is MNHEY and CDR2 SVGEGT. CDR3 length: 16 amino acids. CDR3 DNA: TGTGCCAGCAGCGAGGCCGGGGCAGGCGCTACCTACGAGCAGTACTTC. Amino acid sequence: CASSEAGAGATYEQYF.

J is TRBJ2-2 and V is TRBV25-1, with D perhaps matching TRBD1 or TRBD2 (5 bases each). The germline CDR1 and CDR2 sequences are MGHDK and SYGVNS. The CDR3 loop spans 14 amino acids. Trimming left V 8 bases short and J 1 base short, with 11 bases between. CDR3 sequence reads: CASGGAGNTGELFF. The CDR3 DNA follows: TGTGCCAGCGGGGGTGCGGGGAACACCGGGGAGCTGTTTTTT.

The V gene is TRBV18, the J gene TRBJ1-5; 7 bases are a match to TRBD1. V dropped 6 bases and J dropped 4; count of bases not matched to a gene: 9. Germline-derived CDR1 and CDR2 are KGHSH and LQKENI. This CDR3 has 15 residues. For the CDR3, the DNA is TGTGCCAGCTCCCGGGACAGAGTCTTGAATCAGCCCCAGCATTTT. Its protein product is CASSRDRVLNQPQHF.

The V and J genes are TRBV6-2 or TRBV6-3 and TRBJ1-1, with unresolved D. In germline, CDR1 is MNHEY, CDR2 SVGEGT. Trimming took 2 bases from V and 6 from J, leaving 19 bases between them. The CDR3 is 16 residues long. The CDR3 protein is CASSYPRPVGDSEAFF. In DNA form, the CDR3 reads TGTGCCAGCAGTTACCCGAGGCCCGTGGGTGACTCTGAAGCTTTCTTT.

This sequence joins TRBV7-9 and TRBJ1-1; 8 nucleotides agree with TRBD1. Germline values: CDR1 SEHNR, CDR2 FQNEAQ (reference sequence). The length of the CDR3 is 13 residues. V shed 7 bases, J shed 5 bases, and the junction held 6 bases outside the gene matches. This CDR3 is CASKGQGATEAFF. CDR3 DNA sequence: TGTGCCAGCAAGGGGCAGGGGGCGACTGAAGCTTTCTTT.

The J gene is TRBJ1-4, the V gene TRBV30; TRBD1 agrees at 8 bases. The trim removed 3 bases at V and 5 bases at J, leaving 8 bases unmatched. CDR3 length equals 15 residues. CDR1 is GTSNPN, CDR2 SVGIG, per germline (reference sequence). In DNA, the CDR3 is TGTGCCTGGAGGGTCGACAGGGGACGGAATGAAAAACTGTTTTTT. It yields the protein CAWRVDRGRNEKLFF.

The chain's CDR3 is CSVEGAGNEQYV. The CDR3 nucleotides read TGCAGCGTTGAGGGGGCCGGGAACGAGCAGTACGTC. The genes are TRBV29-1 and TRBJ2-7; D perhaps matches TRBD1 (6 bases). From germline, CDR1 is SQVTM and CDR2 ANQGSEA. The ends were cut back, 3 bases at V and 5 bases at J, with 11 bases in the middle. The length of the CDR3 is 12 residues.

The chain uses TRBV6-2 or TRBV6-3 and TRBJ2-2; unclear D gene. The CDR3 runs 16 residues. V was cut by 6 bases and J by 6 bases, with 20 bases left in between. Germline V gene data show CDR1 as MNHEY and CDR2 as SVGEGT. The CDR3 region has the DNA TGTGCCAGCAGCCCTCCCTCTCCCTGGCGAGCCGGGGAGCTGTTTTTT. Translating gives CASSPPSPWRAGELFF.

V usage is TRBV19 and J usage is TRBJ1-3; TRBD1 matches 7 bases. CDR1 LNHDA and CDR2 SQIVND come from the germline V gene (reference sequence). The CDR3 loop spans 16 amino acids. J lost 0 bases, V lost 2 bases, and 4 bases had no gene match. CDR3 sequence: CASSITRDSSGNTIYF. The CDR3 DNA is TGTGCCAGTAGTATAACACGGGACAGCTCTGGAAACACCATATATTTT.

The DNA of the CDR3 is TGTGCCACCAACAGGGGTGGGTACAATGAGCAGTTCTTC. Protein: CATNRGGYNEQFF. The rearrangement joins TRBV5-6 to TRBJ2-1; 7 bases fit TRBD1. The CDR3 loop spans 13 amino acids. Germline V gives CDR1 SGHDT, CDR2 YYEEEE. V lost 9 bases, J lost 4 bases, and 7 bases stayed unmatched.

The chain combines TRBV7-9 with TRBJ1-5; D is undetermined. Per germline, CDR1 SEHNR and CDR2 FQNEAQ (reference sequence). The CDR3 is made up of 13 amino acids. V was trimmed by 4 bases and J by 7 bases, leaving 11 bases between them. CDR3 residues: CASSSDPIQPQHF. CDR3 nucleotides: TGTGCCAGCAGCTCCGACCCGATCCAGCCCCAGCATTTT. Complete variable domain (other parts from reference TRBV7-9 and TRBJ1-5): DTGVSQNPRHKITKRGQNVTFRCDPISEHNRLYWYRQTLGQGPEFLTYFQNEAQLEKSRLLSDRFSAERPKGSFSTLEIQRTEQGDSAMYLCASSSDPIQPQHFGDGTRLSIL.

The genes are TRBV21-1 and TRBJ1-2. TRBV21-1 is a pseudogene. The CDR3 has 17 residues. CDR3 protein: CASSPISGEKVNYGYTF. The CDR3 nucleotides read TGTGCCAGCAGCCCGATTTCGGGGGAGAAGGTTAACTATGGCTACACCTTC.

V usage is TRBV5-6 and J usage is TRBJ2-7; 7 bases fit TRBD1. In germline, CDR1 is SGHDT, CDR2 YYEEEE. This CDR3 spans 14 amino acids. Germline trimming cut 4 bases from V and 3 bases from J; bases unmatched to any gene: 7. CDR3 region: CASSPINRGYEQYV. CDR3 nucleotide sequence: TGTGCCAGCAGCCCCATTAACAGGGGCTACGAGCAGTACGTC.